This T cell receptor beta chain is from a study of blood T cell repertoires in COVID-19. Overall study context: Researchers got acute and convalescent COVID-19 samples from the United States, Italy and Spain. T cells, B-cell-depleted T cells, or PBMCs supplied cDNA or gDNA.

Original data processing: Estimation of nucleated cell counts relied on the amplification of reference gene primers. The repertoire was sequenced with immunoSEQ multiplex PCR; TCRdb's copy has only in-frame clones and lacks some. That table supplies the V and J calls and clone size; D and trimming were determined from the DNA. The table lists some 250,000 clones, 70% to 85% of them singletons. The CDR3 covers 16 residues. Trimming left V 0 bases short and J 4 bases short, with 16 bases between. The germline V gene has CDR1 MGHRA and CDR2 YSYEKL. This TCR derives from a woman older than 75 with acute or convalescent COVID-19. Sequenced sample: peripheral blood. The genes are TRBV4-1 and TRBJ2-7, with TRBD1 as a possible D gene (6 bases). This CDR3 is CASSQDRRGVGYEQYF. CDR3 coding DNA: TGCGCCAGCAGCCAAGATCGCAGGGGAGTGGGATACGAGCAGTACTTC.